This TCR beta chain appears in the sequencing data of a study of blood T cells in healthy people across ages. Study details: About one barcoded beta molecule was captured per two T cells (by template switching).

General study results and limits: It was not possible, with unsorted PBMCs, to conclusively compare naive and antigen-experienced cells.

About this clonotype: Its antigen is not known.

Using a J-beta primer mix together with a sample-barcoded 5' primer, a second PCR was run for about 7 to 12 cycles. TCRdb itself ran the 5' RACE reads through MiXCR, one entry per CDR3 protein. The table has about 680,000 distinct CDR3 sequences, 49% seen once. It was approximately 9 milliliters of peripheral blood that were drawn from each donor. PBMCs numbering at least 6 million were isolated per sample. The length of the CDR3 is 15 residues. Germline CDR1 is SGHNT and CDR2 is YYREEE (reference sequence). V was clipped by 4 bases and J by 0 bases, with 11 bases between them. The sample consisted of blood. The clonotype comes from a woman aged 55-70 years in good health. The gene calls are TRBV5-4 and TRBJ2-1, with D possibly called TRBD1 or TRBD2 (5 bases each). Here the CDR3 reads CASSITRGSYNEQFF. CDR3 nucleotide sequence: TGTGCCAGCAGCATTACTAGGGGCTCCTACAATGAGCAGTTCTTC.